This TCR beta chain was documented in a study of regulatory T cells in long-lasting Graves disease. As for the study in general: Patients newly diagnosed with Graves' had been on antithyroid drugs for under 3 months.

Whole-study findings and limits: Favored gene segments in persistent disease were TRBV28, TRBJ1-2 and TRBJ2-5.

Both iRepertoire HTBI primers and Arm-PCR of CDR3 regions were used to build the TCR beta libraries. TCRdb independently ran MiXCR on the multiplex PCR reads; one entry per CDR3 protein. The top ten clones hold about a fifth of a sample with 350,000 to 400,000 distinct CDR3 sequences, about 14% of them seen once. Time point defined: newly diagnosed GD, antithyroid drugs for less than 3 months. PBMC-derived RNA was used for the TCR library. In regard to this clonotype: The antigen is undetermined.

Germline V CDR1 and CDR2: MDHEN, SYDVKM. The trim removed 6 bases at V and 5 bases at J, leaving 10 bases unmatched. The CDR3 runs 15 residues. Sequences were derived from peripheral blood mononuclear cells (PBMCs), sampled at new diagnosis, from a patient treated with antithyroid drugs. The receptor comes from a female donor with Graves disease. V is TRBV28 and J is TRBJ2-7, with 10 bases lining up with TRBD2. CDR3: CASSRLSGRTNEQYF. DNA of the CDR3: TGTGCCAGCAGCCGCCTTAGCGGGAGGACGAACGAGCAGTACTTC.